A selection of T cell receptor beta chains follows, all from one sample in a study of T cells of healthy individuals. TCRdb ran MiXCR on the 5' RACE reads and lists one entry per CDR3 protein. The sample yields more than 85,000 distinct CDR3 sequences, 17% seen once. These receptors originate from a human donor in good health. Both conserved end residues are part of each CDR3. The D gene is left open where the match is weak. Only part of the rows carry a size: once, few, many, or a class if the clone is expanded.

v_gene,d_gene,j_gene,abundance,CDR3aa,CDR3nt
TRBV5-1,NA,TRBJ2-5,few,CASRPEPVQETQYF,TGCGCCAGCAGGCCTGAACCGGTGCAAGAGACCCAGTACTTC
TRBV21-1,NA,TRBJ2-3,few,CASSTGTACQDTQYF,TGTGCCAGCAGCACCGGGACTGCCTGCCAAGATACGCAGTATTTT
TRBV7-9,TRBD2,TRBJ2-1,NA,CASSLSRAGNNEQFF,TGTGCCAGCAGCCTCTCAAGAGCGGGAAACAATGAGCAGTTCTTC
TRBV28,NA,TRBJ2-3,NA,CASNPPGFPSRF,TGTGCCAGCAATCCCCCCGGCTTCCCCTCGAGATTT
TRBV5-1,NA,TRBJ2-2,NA,CASSLWQANTGELFF,TGCGCCAGCAGCTTGTGGCAGGCGAACACCGGGGAGCTGTTTTTT
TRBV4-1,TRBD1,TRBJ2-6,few,CASSHTGVGANVLTF,TGCGCCAGCAGCCACACAGGGGTCGGGGCCAACGTCCTGACTTTC
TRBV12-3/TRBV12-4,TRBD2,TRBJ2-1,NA,CASSFPGLALFF,TGTGCCAGCAGTTTCCCGGGACTAGCGCTGTTCTTC
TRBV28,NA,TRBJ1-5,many,CASSLSSEGDQPQHF,TGTGCCAGCAGTTTGTCGTCGGAAGGGGATCAGCCCCAGCATTTT
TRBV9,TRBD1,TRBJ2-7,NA,CASSVAPTGAYEQYF,TGTGCCAGCAGCGTAGCTCCGACAGGGGCCTACGAGCAGTACTTC
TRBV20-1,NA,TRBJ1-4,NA,CSARDGRNEKLFF,TGCAGTGCTAGAGACGGACGCAATGAAAAACTGTTTTTT
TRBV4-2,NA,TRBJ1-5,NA,CASSQAGGDQPQHF,TGTGCCAGCAGCCAAGCTGGGGGCGATCAGCCCCAGCATTTT
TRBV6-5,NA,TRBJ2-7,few,CASSYSPGGGYEQYF,TGTGCCAGCAGTTACTCGCCCGGGGGCGGATACGAGCAGTACTTC
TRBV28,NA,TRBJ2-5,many,CASSLVPIQETQYF,TGTGCCAGCAGTTTAGTGCCGATACAAGAGACCCAGTACTTC
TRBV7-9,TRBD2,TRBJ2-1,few,CASRRLAGGPNEQFF,TGTGCCAGCAGGAGACTAGCGGGAGGGCCGAATGAGCAGTTCTTC
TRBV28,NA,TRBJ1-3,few,CASSLQYRGNTIYF,TGTGCCAGCAGTTTACAATACAGGGGAAACACCATATATTTT
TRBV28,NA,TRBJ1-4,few,CASSSSAATNEKLFF,TGTGCCAGCAGTTCTTCAGCCGCAACTAATGAAAAACTGTTTTTT